This T cell receptor beta chain came from a study of cytomegalovirus exposure and HLA in healthy donors. Study information: The roughly 120 million unique TCR beta sequences, from roughly 170 million T cells, were found by an earlier analysis.

This clone was seen only a few times. Its specificity is unknown. Trimming left V 1 base short and J 4 bases short, with 6 bases between. The CDR3 runs to 13 residues. Germline values: CDR1 LNHDA, CDR2 SQIVND (reference sequence). Amplification used 60 Vbeta primers and 13 Jbeta primers. Only in-frame clones appear in the TCRdb table, and some are missing; sequencing was by immunoSEQ multiplex PCR. The table records some 210,000 clones, around 87% of them present only once. Study results and caveats: Most TCR sequences were uncommon, yet certain public TCRs appeared in many donors. Data from an earlier analysis indicated that most TCR beta V segments were productive either about 87% or about 30% of the time. Further analysis was carried out later, and it showed several of the most significant clusters appearing linked to common viral pathogens.

V is TRBV19 and J is TRBJ2-3; D is perhaps TRBD2 (5 bases). Source material: PBMCs. This receptor was identified in a man aged 25 to 40 in good health and CMV-seronegative. CDR3 nucleotides: TGTGCCAGTAGTATAGCCGGGGCAGATACGCAGTATTTT. Its translation is CASSIAGADTQYF.